The clone carrying this T cell receptor (beta chain) has just a few counts. Its antigen is still unknown. The sample comes from a study of response to subunit inactivated influenza vaccine. Overall study results and limits: Each seasonal flu vaccination may recruit only limited new T cells, authors suggested.

TCRdb ran MiXCR on the RT-PCR reads and lists one entry per CDR3 protein. The sample contains 650,000 to 800,000 distinct CDR3 sequences, approximately 18% of which appear only once. V was shortened by 11 bases and J by 0 bases, with 11 bases between the two germline ends. The CDR3 has 13 residues. This receptor was identified in a man aged 45 to 65 who received an inactivated influenza vaccine. The material was PBMCs from blood, obtained around 5 days after vaccination. The rearrangement uses TRBV12-3 or TRBV12-4 and TRBJ1-3; D gene ambiguous. CDR3: CAVQRSSGNTIYF. Written as DNA, the CDR3 is TGTGCCGTACAGCGTTCCTCTGGAAACACCATATATTTT.